This T cell receptor beta chain was recovered during a study of T cells in Graves' hyperthyroidism and ophthalmopathy. Findings and limits, study-wide: Researchers found most expanded thyroid clonotypes above 0.001 in blood as well. The model identified upcoming ophthalmopathy a median about 6.5 months ahead of onset. A 13 V-J model separated ophthalmopathy from stable hyperthyroidism.

This CDR3 region has 14 residues. Per germline, CDR1 MDHEN and CDR2 SYDVKM. Deletions cut 6 bases from V and 3 bases from J, with 12 bases between. Amplification targeted TCR beta CDR3 regions from RNA transcripts. HTBI primers were the set used in a first-round RT-PCR of the TCR CDR3. TCRdb called the multiplex PCR reads again in MiXCR, with one record for every CDR3 protein. The table includes fewer than 300,000 distinct CDR3 sequences, less than 30% detected once. In its sample, this clonotype was seen once. Its antigen is unidentified. The chain employs TRBV28 and TRBJ1-5; D remains unclear. This TCR was recovered from a man between 40 and 49 years old with Graves' hyperthyroidism that later progressed to Graves' ophthalmopathy. The specimen sequenced was blood. The chain's CDR3 is CASRSKGANQPQHF. The CDR3 coding sequence is TGTGCCAGCAGATCAAAGGGCGCCAATCAGCCCCAGCATTTT.